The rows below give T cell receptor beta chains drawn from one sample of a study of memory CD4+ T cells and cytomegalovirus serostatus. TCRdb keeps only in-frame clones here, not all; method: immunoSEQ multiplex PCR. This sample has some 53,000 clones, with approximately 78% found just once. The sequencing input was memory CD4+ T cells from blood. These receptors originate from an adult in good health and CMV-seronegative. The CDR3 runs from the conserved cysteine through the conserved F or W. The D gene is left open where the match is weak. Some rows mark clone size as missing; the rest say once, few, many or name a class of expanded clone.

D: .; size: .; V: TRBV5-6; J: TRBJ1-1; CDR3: CASSFFDPINTEAFF; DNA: TGTGCCAGCAGCTTTTTTGACCCAATAAACACTGAAGCTTTCTTT
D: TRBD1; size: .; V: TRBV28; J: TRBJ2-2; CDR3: CASRITRGRAGELFF; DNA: TGTGCCAGCAGGATCACCAGGGGGCGGGCCGGGGAGCTGTTTTTT
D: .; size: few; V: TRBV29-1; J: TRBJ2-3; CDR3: CSVRSADTQYF; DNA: TGCAGCGTCCGGAGTGCAGATACGCAGTATTTT
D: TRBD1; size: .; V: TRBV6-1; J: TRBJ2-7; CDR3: CATRFDRVAYEQYF; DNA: TGTGCCACTCGTTTTGACAGGGTCGCCTACGAGCAGTACTTC
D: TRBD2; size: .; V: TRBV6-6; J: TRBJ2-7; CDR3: CATRLAGDYEQYF; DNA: TGTGCCACCCGACTAGCGGGGGACTACGAGCAGTACTTC
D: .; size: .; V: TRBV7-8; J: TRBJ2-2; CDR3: CATRSRTGELFF; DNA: TGTGCCACCCGTTCCCGGACCGGGGAGCTGTTTTTT
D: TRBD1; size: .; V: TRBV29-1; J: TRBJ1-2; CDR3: CSVEADRGLGGYTF; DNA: TGCAGCGTTGAAGCCGATAGGGGGCTCGGCGGCTACACCTTC
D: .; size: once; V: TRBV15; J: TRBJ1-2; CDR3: CATSRIREGTGGYTF; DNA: TGTGCCACCAGCAGAATTAGAGAGGGGACGGGCGGCTACACCTTC
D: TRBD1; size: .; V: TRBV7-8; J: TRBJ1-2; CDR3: CASSLGQTGHGYTF; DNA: TGTGCCAGCAGCTTAGGGCAGACAGGGCATGGCTACACCTTC
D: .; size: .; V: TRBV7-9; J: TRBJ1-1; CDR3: CASSLDIGAFF; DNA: TGTGCCAGCAGCTTGGACATCGGCGCTTTCTTT
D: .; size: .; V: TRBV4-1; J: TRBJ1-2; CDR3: CASSQDRLPGVGYGYTF; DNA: TGCGCCAGCAGCCAAGATCGCCTTCCAGGGGTGGGGTATGGCTACACCTTC
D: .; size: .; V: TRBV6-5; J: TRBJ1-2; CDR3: CASGTPIKGYTF; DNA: TGTGCCAGCGGGACCCCGATCAAGGGCTACACCTTC
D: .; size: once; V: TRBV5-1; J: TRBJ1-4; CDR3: CASSLGDIVGEKLFF; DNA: TGCGCCAGCAGCTTGGGCGACATAGTAGGTGAAAAACTGTTTTTT
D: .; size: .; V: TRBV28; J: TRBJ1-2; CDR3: CASIGADGRGYTF; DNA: TGTGCCAGCATTGGGGCGGACGGGCGGGGCTACACCTTC
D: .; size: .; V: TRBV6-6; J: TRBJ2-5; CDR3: CASSETGNQETQYF; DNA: TGTGCCAGCAGCGAAACAGGGAACCAAGAGACCCAGTACTTC
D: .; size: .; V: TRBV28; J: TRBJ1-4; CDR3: CASSLPLSGLAKLFF; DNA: TGTGCCAGCAGTTTGCCGCTGTCAGGGCTAGCAAAACTGTTTTTT
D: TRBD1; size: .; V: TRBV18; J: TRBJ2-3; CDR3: CASHPTGSADTQYF; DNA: TGTGCCAGCCATCCGACAGGGTCCGCAGATACGCAGTATTTT
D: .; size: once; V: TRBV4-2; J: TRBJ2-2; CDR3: CASSQGRDTRTGELFF; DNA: TGTGCCAGCAGCCAAGGTCGGGACACTAGGACCGGGGAGCTGTTTTTT
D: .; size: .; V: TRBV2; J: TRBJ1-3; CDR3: CASSDQASGNTIYF; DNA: TGTGCCAGCAGTGATCAGGCCTCTGGAAACACCATATATTTT
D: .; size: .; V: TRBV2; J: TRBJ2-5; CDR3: CASSEGGKETQYF; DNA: TGTGCCAGCAGTGAAGGCGGTAAAGAGACCCAGTACTTC
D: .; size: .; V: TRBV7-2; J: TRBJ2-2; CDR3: CASTPAARTGELFF; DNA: TGTGCCAGCACCCCGGCCGCAAGAACCGGGGAGCTGTTTTTT
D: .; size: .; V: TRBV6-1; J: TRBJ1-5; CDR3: CASSEGQRGQPQHF; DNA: TGTGCCAGCAGTGAGGGGCAACGCGGTCAGCCCCAGCATTTT
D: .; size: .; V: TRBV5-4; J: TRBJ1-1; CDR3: CASSLLNTEAFF; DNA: TGTGCCAGCAGCTTATTGAACACTGAAGCTTTCTTT
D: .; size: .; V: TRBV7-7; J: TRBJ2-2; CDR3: CASSSGGDTGELFF; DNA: TGTGCCAGCAGCTCCGGTGGGGACACCGGGGAGCTGTTTTTT
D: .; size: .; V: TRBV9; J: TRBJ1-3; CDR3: CASSAVPDRFSGNTIYF; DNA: TGTGCCAGCAGCGCGGTACCCGACAGGTTCTCTGGAAACACCATATATTTT
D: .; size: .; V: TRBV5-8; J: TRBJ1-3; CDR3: CASSRDRGGVGNTIYF; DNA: TGTGCCAGCAGCCGGGATCGTGGAGGGGTGGGAAACACCATATATTTT
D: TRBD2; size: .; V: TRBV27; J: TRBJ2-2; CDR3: CASSFGAGGNTGELFF; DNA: TGTGCCAGCAGTTTCGGAGCGGGGGGCAACACCGGGGAGCTGTTTTTT
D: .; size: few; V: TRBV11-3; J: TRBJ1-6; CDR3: CASSLGSIGGSNSPLHF; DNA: TGTGCCAGCAGCTTAGGGAGCATCGGGGGTTCTAATTCACCCCTCCACTTT
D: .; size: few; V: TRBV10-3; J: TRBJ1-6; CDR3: CAISPQDGYSPLHF; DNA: TGTGCCATCAGTCCTCAGGACGGATATTCACCCCTCCACTTT
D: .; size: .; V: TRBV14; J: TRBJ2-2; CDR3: CASRTNTGELFF; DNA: TGTGCCAGCAGGACTAACACCGGGGAGCTGTTTTTT
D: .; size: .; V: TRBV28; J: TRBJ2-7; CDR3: CASSFALDSLSYEQYF; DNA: TGTGCCAGCAGTTTTGCCCTGGACAGTCTCTCCTACGAGCAGTACTTC
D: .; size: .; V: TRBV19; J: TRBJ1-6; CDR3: CASSIRPAGDNSPLHF; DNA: TGTGCCAGTAGTATAAGGCCTGCAGGGGACAATTCACCCCTCCACTTT
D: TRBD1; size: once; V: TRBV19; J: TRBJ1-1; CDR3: CASSIVSGQGSTEAFF; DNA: TGTGCCAGTAGTATAGTGTCGGGACAGGGGAGCACTGAAGCTTTCTTT
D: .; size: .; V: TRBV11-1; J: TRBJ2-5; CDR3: CASSPNRAQRDF; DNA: TGTGCCAGCAGCCCCAACCGGGCCCAAAGGGACTTC
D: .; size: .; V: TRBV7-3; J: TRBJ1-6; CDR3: CASSPQGNNSPLHF; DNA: TGTGCCAGCAGCCCTCAGGGGAATAATTCACCCCTCCACTTT
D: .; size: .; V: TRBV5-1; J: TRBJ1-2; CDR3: CASSLGGLNYGYTF; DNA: TGCGCCAGCAGCTTGGGAGGACTTAACTATGGCTACACCTTC
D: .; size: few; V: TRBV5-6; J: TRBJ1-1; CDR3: CASSLVGAGQTNTEAFF; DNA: TGTGCCAGCAGCCTGGTGGGGGCGGGGCAGACGAACACTGAAGCTTTCTTT
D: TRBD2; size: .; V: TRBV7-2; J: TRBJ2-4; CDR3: CASSLESGGPRDIQYF; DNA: TGTGCCAGCAGCTTAGAGAGCGGGGGGCCGAGGGACATTCAGTACTTC
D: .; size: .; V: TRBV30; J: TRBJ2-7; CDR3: CAWSYGGDSYEQYF; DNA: TGTGCCTGGAGTTATGGAGGAGATTCCTACGAGCAGTACTTC
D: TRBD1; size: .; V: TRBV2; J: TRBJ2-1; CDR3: CASRADRAPYNEQFF; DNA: TGTGCCAGCAGGGCAGACAGGGCACCCTACAATGAGCAGTTCTTC
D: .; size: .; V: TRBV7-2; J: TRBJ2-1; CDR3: CASSLPRTSSSYNEQFF; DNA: TGTGCCAGCAGCTTACCTCGGACTTCCAGCTCCTACAATGAGCAGTTCTTC
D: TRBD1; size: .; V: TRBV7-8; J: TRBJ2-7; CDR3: CASSPLLGTGGKYEQYF; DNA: TGTGCCAGCAGCCCATTGCTAGGGACAGGGGGCAAATACGAGCAGTACTTC
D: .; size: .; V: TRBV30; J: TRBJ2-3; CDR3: CAWNVGGTDTQYF; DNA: TGTGCCTGGAACGTTGGAGGCACAGATACGCAGTATTTT
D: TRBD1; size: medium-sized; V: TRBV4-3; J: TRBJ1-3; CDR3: CASSQQVGQGSSNTIYF; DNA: TGCGCCAGCAGCCAACAGGTGGGACAGGGTAGTTCGAACACCATATATTTT
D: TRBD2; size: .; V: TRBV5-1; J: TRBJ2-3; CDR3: CASSLWLAGTSTDTQYF; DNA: TGCGCCAGCAGCTTGTGGCTAGCGGGTACTAGCACAGATACGCAGTATTTT
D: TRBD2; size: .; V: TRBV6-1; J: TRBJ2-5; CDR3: CASISGGQETQYF; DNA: TGTGCCAGCATCAGCGGGGGCCAAGAGACCCAGTACTTC
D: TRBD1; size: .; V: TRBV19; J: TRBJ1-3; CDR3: CASSIHSQGYPGGNTIYF; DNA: TGTGCCAGTAGTATACACTCACAGGGGTACCCGGGTGGGAACACCATATATTTT
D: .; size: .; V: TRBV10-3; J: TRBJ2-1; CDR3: CAISEQNLQGGEQFF; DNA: TGTGCCATCAGTGAACAAAACTTACAGGGCGGTGAGCAGTTCTTC
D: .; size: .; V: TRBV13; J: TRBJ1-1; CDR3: CASSSSSGIRMNTEAFF; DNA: TGTGCCAGCAGCTCCTCATCAGGGATCCGCATGAACACTGAAGCTTTCTTT
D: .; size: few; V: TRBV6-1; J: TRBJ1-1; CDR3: CASSAVFNTEAFF; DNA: TGTGCCAGCAGTGCAGTTTTCAACACTGAAGCTTTCTTT
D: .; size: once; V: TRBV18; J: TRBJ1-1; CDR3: CASSPRTVGDTEAFF; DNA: TGTGCCAGCTCACCTAGGACAGTCGGGGACACTGAAGCTTTCTTT
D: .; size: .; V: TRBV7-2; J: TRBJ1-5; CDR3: CASSPEDRQPQHF; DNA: TGTGCCAGCAGCCCGGAGGACAGACAGCCCCAGCATTTT
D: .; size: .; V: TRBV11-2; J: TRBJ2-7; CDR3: CASSPRLGLYSYEQYF; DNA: TGTGCCAGCAGCCCTCGATTGGGCTTATACTCCTACGAGCAGTACTTC